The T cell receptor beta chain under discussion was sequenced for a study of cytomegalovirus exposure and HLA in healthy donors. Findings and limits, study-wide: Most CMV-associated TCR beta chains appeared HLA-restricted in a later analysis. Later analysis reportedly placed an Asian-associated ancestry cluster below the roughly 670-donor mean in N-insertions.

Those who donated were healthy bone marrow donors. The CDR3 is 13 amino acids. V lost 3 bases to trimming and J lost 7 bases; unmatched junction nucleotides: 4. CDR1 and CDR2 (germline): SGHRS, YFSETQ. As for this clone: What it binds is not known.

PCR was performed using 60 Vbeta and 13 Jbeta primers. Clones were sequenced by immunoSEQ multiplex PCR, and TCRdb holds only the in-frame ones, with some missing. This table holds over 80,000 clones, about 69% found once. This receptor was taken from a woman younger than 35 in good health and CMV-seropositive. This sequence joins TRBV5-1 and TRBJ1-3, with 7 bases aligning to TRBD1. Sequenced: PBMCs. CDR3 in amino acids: CASSWDSRNTIYF. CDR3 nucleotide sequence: TGCGCCAGCAGCTGGGACAGTCGGAACACCATATATTTT.